Listed below are T cell receptor beta chains from one sample, sequenced in a study of CD8+CD57+ T cells in acquired aplastic anemia. Each CDR3 protein gets one entry after TCRdb re-called the reads with MiXCR. The sample lists 100,000 to 150,000 distinct CDR3 sequences, over 30% seen once, with over 2% in the top ten. The sequenced material came from sorted CD4+, CD8+, or CD8+CD57+ T cells (not recorded which) from PBMCs. These receptors originate from a human donor with aplastic anemia. Each CDR3 is given with its conserved first and last residue. D genes are given only for firm matches. The size entry is marked missing in some rows and otherwise reads once, few, many or a size class.

j_call: TRBJ2-3
clone_size: .
v_call: TRBV25-1
d_call: .
cdr3_aa: CASSIGVSDTQYF
cdr3_nt: TGTGCCAGCAGCATTGGGGTGTCAGATACGCAGTATTTT

j_call: TRBJ2-7
clone_size: many
v_call: TRBV3-1
d_call: .
cdr3_aa: CASSGSGAYEQYF
cdr3_nt: TGTGCCAGCAGTGGGTCCGGGGCTTACGAGCAGTACTTC

j_call: TRBJ2-6
clone_size: few
v_call: TRBV18
d_call: .
cdr3_aa: CASSPQVSGANVLTF
cdr3_nt: TGTGCCAGCTCACCACAGGTATCTGGGGCCAACGTCCTGACTTTC

j_call: TRBJ1-6
clone_size: once
v_call: TRBV25-1
d_call: .
cdr3_aa: CASSEDGQRMSPLHF
cdr3_nt: TGTGCCAGCAGTGAAGACGGGCAAAGAATGTCACCCCTCCACTTT

j_call: TRBJ1-6
clone_size: many
v_call: TRBV12-3/TRBV12-4
d_call: .
cdr3_aa: CASASNVQNNSPLHF
cdr3_nt: TGTGCCAGTGCCTCGAATGTCCAGAATAATTCACCCCTCCACTTT

j_call: TRBJ1-2
clone_size: many
v_call: TRBV20-1
d_call: TRBD1
cdr3_aa: CSARDTNFGQGANGYTF
cdr3_nt: TGCAGTGCTAGAGACACAAACTTTGGACAGGGGGCAAATGGCTACACCTTC

j_call: TRBJ2-7
clone_size: few
v_call: TRBV19
d_call: .
cdr3_aa: CAIPGVSNEQYF
cdr3_nt: TGTGCCATTCCAGGGGTTTCAAACGAGCAGTACTTC

j_call: TRBJ2-7
clone_size: .
v_call: TRBV7-9
d_call: TRBD1
cdr3_aa: CASSGPGTGPYEQYF
cdr3_nt: TGTGCCAGCAGCGGTCCCGGGACAGGGCCCTACGAGCAGTACTTC

j_call: TRBJ1-1
clone_size: .
v_call: TRBV5-6
d_call: .
cdr3_aa: CASSLATTEAFF
cdr3_nt: TGTGCCAGCAGCTTGGCCACCACTGAAGCTTTCTTT

j_call: TRBJ1-4
clone_size: many
v_call: TRBV4-2
d_call: .
cdr3_aa: CASSQVGGLANEKLFF
cdr3_nt: TGTGCCAGCAGCCAAGTAGGGGGTCTGGCTAATGAAAAACTGTTTTTT

j_call: TRBJ1-2
clone_size: .
v_call: TRBV12-3/TRBV12-4
d_call: TRBD1
cdr3_aa: CASSVTGGDYGYTF
cdr3_nt: TGTGCCAGCAGTGTGACAGGGGGCGACTATGGCTACACCTTC

j_call: TRBJ2-3
clone_size: .
v_call: TRBV27
d_call: .
cdr3_aa: CASSLGLRQATDTQYF
cdr3_nt: TGTGCCAGCAGTTTAGGCTTGAGGCAGGCCACAGATACGCAGTATTTT

j_call: TRBJ2-3
clone_size: .
v_call: TRBV9
d_call: TRBD2
cdr3_aa: CASSEGLAGTQYF
cdr3_nt: TGTGCCAGCAGCGAGGGACTAGCGGGGACGCAGTATTTT

j_call: TRBJ1-5
clone_size: .
v_call: TRBV4-1
d_call: .
cdr3_aa: CASSQETTSAYSNQPQHF
cdr3_nt: TGCGCCAGCAGCCAAGAAACCACGAGTGCCTATAGCAATCAGCCCCAGCATTTT

j_call: TRBJ1-1
clone_size: many
v_call: TRBV4-1
d_call: TRBD1
cdr3_aa: CASSLRGDMNTEAFF
cdr3_nt: TGCGCCAGCAGCCTCAGGGGGGACATGAACACTGAAGCTTTCTTT

j_call: TRBJ1-2
clone_size: many
v_call: TRBV5-1
d_call: TRBD1
cdr3_aa: CASSWESGGGTYGYTF
cdr3_nt: TGCGCCAGCAGCTGGGAATCAGGGGGTGGAACCTATGGCTACACCTTC

j_call: TRBJ2-3
clone_size: .
v_call: TRBV20-1
d_call: .
cdr3_aa: CGASRGETQYF
cdr3_nt: TGCGGTGCTAGCCGCGGAGAGACCCAGTATTTT

j_call: TRBJ1-6
clone_size: many
v_call: TRBV3-1
d_call: .
cdr3_aa: CASSPDLRAALHF
cdr3_nt: TGTGCCAGCAGCCCCGACCTCAGGGCAGCCCTCCACTTT

j_call: TRBJ1-6
clone_size: .
v_call: TRBV25-1
d_call: TRBD1
cdr3_aa: CASSKRDRENSPLHF
cdr3_nt: TGTGCCAGCAGTAAGCGGGACAGGGAAAATTCACCCCTCCACTTT

j_call: TRBJ1-2
clone_size: many
v_call: TRBV9
d_call: .
cdr3_aa: CASSSHLGSPSGYTF
cdr3_nt: TGTGCCAGCAGCTCACACCTCGGTTCCCCGTCCGGCTACACCTTC

j_call: TRBJ2-5
clone_size: .
v_call: TRBV11-1
d_call: .
cdr3_aa: CASSPTGLRQETQYF
cdr3_nt: TGTGCCAGCAGCCCGACTGGGTTGAGGCAAGAGACCCAGTACTTC

j_call: TRBJ2-3
clone_size: few
v_call: TRBV28
d_call: .
cdr3_aa: CASSGGGLDTQYF
cdr3_nt: TGTGCCAGCAGTGGGGGGGGGCTGGATACGCAGTATTTT

j_call: TRBJ2-7
clone_size: many
v_call: TRBV6-2/TRBV6-3
d_call: TRBD2
cdr3_aa: CASRLSGGTGEQYF
cdr3_nt: TGTGCCAGCAGACTAAGCGGGGGTACGGGCGAGCAGTACTTC

j_call: TRBJ2-7
clone_size: .
v_call: TRBV7-8
d_call: .
cdr3_aa: CASSFYICSVDSPYEQYF
cdr3_nt: .

j_call: TRBJ2-5
clone_size: .
v_call: TRBV25-1
d_call: .
cdr3_aa: CASSEWGAGETQYF
cdr3_nt: TGTGCCAGCAGTGAATGGGGGGCAGGCGAGACCCAGTACTTC

j_call: TRBJ2-3
clone_size: .
v_call: TRBV19
d_call: TRBD2
cdr3_aa: CASRGLAPDTQYF
cdr3_nt: TGTGCCAGTAGGGGACTAGCGCCAGATACGCAGTATTTT

j_call: TRBJ1-2
clone_size: many
v_call: TRBV4-3
d_call: TRBD1
cdr3_aa: CASSQDRGTGGYTF
cdr3_nt: TGCGCCAGCAGCCAAGATCGAGGGACAGGGGGCTACACCTTC

j_call: TRBJ1-3
clone_size: .
v_call: TRBV7-2
d_call: .
cdr3_aa: CASNLGFSGNTIYF
cdr3_nt: TGTGCCAGCAATTTAGGGTTCTCTGGAAACACCATATATTTT

j_call: TRBJ1-2
clone_size: many
v_call: TRBV7-8
d_call: .
cdr3_aa: CASSLAQGPRVETF
cdr3_nt: TGTGCCAGCAGCTTAGCCCAGGGTCCTCGGGTTGAAACCTTC

j_call: TRBJ1-2
clone_size: medium-sized
v_call: TRBV10-3
d_call: .
cdr3_aa: CAISESWPQYGYTF
cdr3_nt: TGTGCCATCAGTGAGTCCTGGCCGCAGTATGGCTACACCTTC

j_call: TRBJ2-3
clone_size: few
v_call: TRBV20-1
d_call: TRBD1
cdr3_aa: CSASVRGQGVTQYF
cdr3_nt: TGCAGTGCTAGTGTCAGGGGACAGGGCGTTACGCAGTATTTT

j_call: TRBJ1-2
clone_size: many
v_call: TRBV20-1
d_call: TRBD1
cdr3_aa: CSARDNRGMGGYTF
cdr3_nt: TGCAGTGCTAGAGATAACAGGGGCATGGGTGGCTACACCTTC

j_call: TRBJ2-3
clone_size: .
v_call: TRBV11-2
d_call: TRBD2
cdr3_aa: CASSRRTSGGPKDTQYF
cdr3_nt: TGTGCCAGCAGCCGTCGGACTAGCGGGGGGCCAAAAGATACGCAGTATTTT

j_call: TRBJ1-6
clone_size: many
v_call: TRBV28
d_call: .
cdr3_aa: CASRPWAPNSPLHF
cdr3_nt: TGTGCCAGCAGGCCTTGGGCCCCGAATTCACCCCTCCACTTT

j_call: TRBJ2-7
clone_size: .
v_call: TRBV10-1
d_call: .
cdr3_aa: CASSEVPLGEQYF
cdr3_nt: TGCGCCAGCAGTGAGGTCCCTTTGGGCGAGCAGTACTTC

j_call: TRBJ1-2
clone_size: .
v_call: TRBV6-1
d_call: TRBD1
cdr3_aa: CASSQTGGYDYGYTF
cdr3_nt: TGTGCCAGCAGTCAAACAGGGGGCTACGACTATGGCTACACCTTC

j_call: TRBJ1-1
clone_size: .
v_call: TRBV25-1
d_call: .
cdr3_aa: CASSWLANTEAFF
cdr3_nt: TGTGCCAGCAGTTGGCTGGCGAACACTGAAGCTTTCTTT

j_call: TRBJ2-4
clone_size: .
v_call: TRBV15
d_call: TRBD2
cdr3_aa: CATSRGLADGLGNIQYF
cdr3_nt: TGTGCCACCAGCAGGGGACTAGCGGATGGGTTGGGTAACATTCAGTACTTC

j_call: TRBJ2-7
clone_size: many
v_call: TRBV6-5
d_call: .
cdr3_aa: CASSPHSSYEQYF
cdr3_nt: TGTGCCAGCAGCCCCCACAGCTCCTACGAGCAGTACTTC

j_call: TRBJ2-7
clone_size: many
v_call: TRBV6-2/TRBV6-3
d_call: TRBD1
cdr3_aa: CASSSTGVRYF
cdr3_nt: TGTGCCAGCAGTTCGACAGGGGTACGGTACTTC

j_call: TRBJ1-2
clone_size: .
v_call: TRBV24-1
d_call: .
cdr3_aa: CATSAIDSDYGYTF
cdr3_nt: TGTGCCACCAGTGCCATAGACAGTGACTATGGCTACACCTTC

j_call: TRBJ2-7
clone_size: .
v_call: TRBV20-1
d_call: .
cdr3_aa: CSANQGHEQYF
cdr3_nt: TGCAGTGCTAATCAGGGCCACGAGCAGTACTTC

j_call: TRBJ1-2
clone_size: few
v_call: TRBV15
d_call: .
cdr3_aa: CATTYPGASYGYTF
cdr3_nt: TGTGCCACCACCTACCCGGGGGCTAGCTATGGCTACACCTTC

j_call: TRBJ2-3
clone_size: once
v_call: TRBV14
d_call: .
cdr3_aa: CAADTQYF
cdr3_nt: TGTGCCGCAGATACGCAGTATTTT

j_call: TRBJ2-2
clone_size: .
v_call: TRBV4-1
d_call: TRBD2
cdr3_aa: CASSQVLAGVYTGELFF
cdr3_nt: TGCGCCAGCAGCCAAGTCCTAGCGGGGGTGTACACCGGGGAGCTGTTTTTT

j_call: TRBJ2-3
clone_size: many
v_call: TRBV11-2
d_call: TRBD1
cdr3_aa: CASSLGTGTQYF
cdr3_nt: TGTGCCAGCAGCTTGGGGACAGGTACGCAGTATTTT

j_call: TRBJ2-3
clone_size: .
v_call: TRBV15
d_call: .
cdr3_aa: CATSAVSTDTQYF
cdr3_nt: TGTGCCACCTCGGCAGTAAGCACAGATACGCAGTATTTT

j_call: TRBJ1-1
clone_size: many
v_call: TRBV15
d_call: .
cdr3_aa: CATSRDVRGGAFF
cdr3_nt: TGTGCCACCAGCAGAGATGTGCGAGGGGGAGCTTTCTTT

j_call: TRBJ2-2
clone_size: .
v_call: TRBV3-1
d_call: .
cdr3_aa: CASSTGGTGELFF
cdr3_nt: TGTGCCAGCAGCACCGGGGGAACCGGGGAGCTGTTTTTT

j_call: TRBJ1-4
clone_size: few
v_call: TRBV6-1
d_call: .
cdr3_aa: CASSQEPWNEKLFF
cdr3_nt: TGTGCCAGCAGTCAAGAGCCGTGGAATGAAAAACTGTTTTTT

j_call: TRBJ2-1
clone_size: few
v_call: TRBV15
d_call: .
cdr3_aa: CATSRDGSGYNEQFF
cdr3_nt: TGTGCCACCAGCAGAGACGGGAGCGGGTACAATGAGCAGTTCTTC

j_call: TRBJ2-5
clone_size: many
v_call: TRBV6-1
d_call: .
cdr3_aa: CASSINGLQETQYF
cdr3_nt: TGTGCCAGTTCCATAAACGGTTTACAAGAGACCCAGTACTTC

j_call: TRBJ1-1
clone_size: many
v_call: TRBV20-1
d_call: .
cdr3_aa: CSAQTSAGNTEAFF
cdr3_nt: TGCAGTGCCCAAACTTCGGCAGGGAACACTGAAGCTTTCTTT